These 30 T cell receptor beta chains came from one sample sequenced in a study of post-analysis software for immune sequencing data. Overall study findings and caveats: A few TRBV segments were significantly more frequent in patients than in controls. TRBV5-6, TRBV5-1 and TRBV20-1 were among these segments.

Unique molecular identifiers were built into the TCR beta cDNA libraries. TCRdb re-derived calls from the PCR reads in MiXCR, one entry per CDR3 protein. The sample has roughly 650,000 distinct CDR3 sequences; 55% to 70% are singletons. Their specific antigens are unknown. Source material: blood. Receptors were obtained from a girl aged 2-10 years with multiple sclerosis.

This chain links TRBV7-2 with TRBJ1-6, with unresolved D. Germline lookup yields CDR1 SGHTA and CDR2 FQGNSA. Trimming shortened V by 5 bases and J by 7 bases, and 15 bases separated the two germline ends. There are 15 residues in the CDR3. CDR3 in DNA: TGTGCCAGCAGCCCAACGGACGGTTCAAATTCACCCCTCCACTTT. This translates into CASSPTDGSNSPLHF.

The V call is TRBV10-3, the J call TRBJ1-1; D might be TRBD1 (6 bases). The length of the CDR3 is 14 residues. Germline V gene lookup returns CDR1 ENHRY and CDR2 SYGVKD. Trimming pared 10 bases from V and 4 bases from J, leaving 19 bases between. The CDR3 DNA is TGTGCCAGCCAAAAGGGGGGCGCCGGCACTGAAGCTTTCTTT. As protein: CASQKGGAGTEAFF.

The gene calls are TRBV10-3 and TRBJ2-7; D is unclear. CDR1 and CDR2 from the germline V gene are ENHRY and SYGVKD. V lost 4 bases to trimming and J lost 3 bases, with 7 bases between them. The CDR3 runs to 12 residues. CDR3 nucleotide sequence: TGTGCCATCAGTGTGGACGGCTACGAGCAGTACTTC. Protein product: CAISVDGYEQYF.

The chain uses TRBV12-3 or TRBV12-4 and TRBJ2-5; TRBD1 matches 8 bases. The closer fit of TRBJ2-7 to the DNA end suggests the J call may be wrong. The CDR3 contains 16 residues. The CDR3 DNA is TGTGCCAGCAGTTCCCTAGACAGGGGCCCTCTCAACGAGCAGTACTTC. Translated: CASSSLDRGPLNEQYF.

V gene TRBV6-2 or TRBV6-3 combines with J gene TRBJ2-1; perhaps TRBD1 as D (6 bases). Trimming took 6 bases from V and 4 from J, leaving 16 bases between them. This CDR3 spans 15 amino acids. Germline CDR1 MNHEY, CDR2 SVGEGT. The DNA of the CDR3 is TGTGCCAGCAGCCCGTCAGACAGGTTGTACAATGAGCAGTTCTTC. Its translation: CASSPSDRLYNEQFF.

This clonotype was recorded once. The chain recombines TRBV7-3 with TRBJ1-5; 7 bases are a match to TRBD1. This CDR3 comprises 17 residues. J gave up 3 bases and V 6 bases, and 14 bases lay outside the gene matches. Germline CDR1 reads SGHTA; CDR2 reads FQGTGA. The CDR3 here is CASSRTGADHYNQPQHF. The DNA for the CDR3 is TGTGCCAGCAGTCGTACAGGGGCTGACCACTACAATCAGCCCCAGCATTTT. The whole variable domain, filled in from reference TRBV7-3 and TRBJ1-5, reads GAGVSQTPSNKVTEKGKYVELRCDPISGHTALYWYRQSLGQGPEFLIYFQGTGAADDSGLPNDRFFAVRPEGSVSTLKIQRTERGDSAVYLCASSRTGADHYNQPQHFGDGTRLSIL.

This clonotype occurred a few times. The chain joins TRBV4-3 to TRBJ2-6; 9 bases match TRBD1. The junction had 13 bases not matched to a gene; V was cut back by 2 bases and J by 8 bases. The CDR3 covers 18 residues. Germline V gene sequence: CDR1 LGHNA, CDR2 YSLEER. This chain's CDR3 is CASSQPGQGPEASNVLTF. CDR3 DNA sequence: TGCGCCAGCAGCCAACCGGGACAGGGTCCCGAGGCGTCCAACGTCCTGACTTTC.

This clonotype was recorded a few times. The genes are TRBV7-2 and TRBJ2-1; D gene unclear. Germline V gene lookup returns CDR1 SGHTA and CDR2 FQGNSA. Trimming took 1 base from V and 8 from J, leaving 21 bases between them. The length of the CDR3 is 17 residues. CDR3 bases: TGTGCCAGCAGCTTAGTCTCTATCGGGTGGGGTAACCATGAGCAGTTCTTC. Its protein product is CASSLVSIGWGNHEQFF.

The chain links TRBV14 to TRBJ2-5, with D uncertain. Between the trimmed V and J ends, which lost 1 base and 3 bases, there was a span of 6 bases. The CDR3 spans 13 residues. Germline assignment: CDR1 SGHDN and CDR2 FVKESK. CDR3 DNA sequence: TGTGCCAGCAGCCAAGTAAATAAAGAGACCCAGTACTTC. Encoded protein: CASSQVNKETQYF.

This clonotype appeared a single time. The V gene is TRBV19, the J gene TRBJ2-5; D is unresolved. The V gene's germline CDR1 is LNHDA and CDR2 SQIVND (reference sequence). CDR3 length equals 13 residues. Trimming pared 6 bases from V and 1 base from J, leaving 9 bases between. For the CDR3, the DNA is TGTGCCAGTAGCATCACCCTCCAAGAGACCCAGTACTTC. Translation gives CASSITLQETQYF.

The rearrangement uses TRBV20-1 and TRBJ2-3, with 9 positions matching TRBD1. With 7 bases clipped from V and 1 base from J, the junction kept 6 bases outside the gene matches. CDR1 is DFQATT and CDR2 is SNEGSKA in the germline V gene (reference sequence). The CDR3 runs to 14 residues. This CDR3 reads CSGKTGGGTDTQYF. CDR3 sequence (DNA): TGCAGTGGGAAAACAGGGGGCGGCACAGATACGCAGTATTTT.

This sequence joins TRBV20-1 and TRBJ1-1; 7 bases fit TRBD1. After removal of 3 bases from V and 3 bases from J, the junction contained 1 base not matched to a gene. Germline V CDR1 and CDR2: DFQATT, SNEGSKA (reference sequence). This CDR3 is 12 amino acids long. The CDR3 here is CSASQGDTEAFF. DNA of the CDR3: TGCAGTGCTAGCCAGGGGGACACTGAAGCTTTCTTT.

This clonotype was seen only a few times. This chain uses TRBV6-5 with TRBJ1-2; the D gene is possibly TRBD1 (5 bases). This CDR3 is 14 amino acids long. V was cut by 6 bases and J by 1 base, with 12 bases left in between. CDR1 and CDR2 from the germline V gene are MNHEY and SVGAGI. CDR3 nucleotide sequence: TGTGCCAGCAGAGCAGGGCTGGGTAACTATGGCTACACCTTC. The encoded protein is CASRAGLGNYGYTF.

In this sample, this clonotype turned up a few times. The chain uses TRBV6-5 and TRBJ2-1; D assignment may be TRBD1 or TRBD2 (5 bases each). This CDR3 has 15 amino acids. Germline V gives CDR1 MNHEY, CDR2 SVGAGI. The V and J ends lost 0 bases and 8 bases respectively, with 14 bases between them. CDR3 DNA sequence: TGTGCCAGCAGTTACTCCGATGGGACCCCCCATGAGCAGTTCTTC. Translated: CASSYSDGTPHEQFF.

This clonotype was counted a single time. The rearrangement links TRBV6-2 or TRBV6-3 to TRBJ1-1; 8 bases are shared with TRBD1. The CDR3 covers 15 residues. V shed 0 bases, J shed 6 bases, and the junction held 6 bases outside the gene matches. In germline, CDR1 is MNHEY, CDR2 SVGEGT. CDR3 loop: CASSYSGQGKAEAFF. The CDR3 DNA is TGTGCCAGCAGTTACTCCGGACAGGGCAAGGCTGAAGCTTTCTTT.

On this clonotype: Given a much more abundant clone one base away, this may be a read error. The genes are TRBV7-2 and TRBJ2-1, with 7 bases fitting TRBD2. This CDR3 is built from 14 residues. Per germline, CDR1 SGHTA and CDR2 FQGNSA. The V gene end was trimmed by 4 bases and the J gene end by 9 bases; junction bases not matched to a gene: 9. The CDR3 is CASSSPGRGGEQFF. As DNA, the CDR3 is TGTGCCAGCAGCTCCCCGGGGAGGGGTGGTGAGCAGTTCTTC.

V and J are TRBV7-9 and TRBJ1-2; the match to TRBD1 covers 9 bases. With V trimmed by 1 base and J by 1 base, 4 bases remained unmatched. The CDR3 spans 16 residues. CDR1 SEHNR and CDR2 FQNEAQ come from the germline V gene (reference sequence). CDR3 residues: CASSLDGQGLNYGYTF. As DNA, the CDR3 is TGTGCCAGCAGCTTAGATGGACAGGGGCTTAACTATGGCTACACCTTC. Full variable domain (missing parts from reference TRBV7-9 and TRBJ1-2): DTGVSQNPRHKITKRGQNVTFRCDPISEHNRLYWYRQTLGQGPEFLTYFQNEAQLEKSRLLSDRFSAERPKGSFSTLEIQRTEQGDSAMYLCASSLDGQGLNYGYTFGSGTRLTVV.

The CDR3 region is CASSQDLGAAGVGETQYF. CDR3 DNA sequence: TGTGCCAGCAGCCAAGATCTTGGAGCCGCGGGGGTAGGGGAGACCCAGTACTTC. This chain connects TRBV3-1 to TRBJ2-5; 7 bases line up with TRBD2. The CDR3 runs to 18 residues. From germline, CDR1 is LGHDT and CDR2 YNNKEL (reference sequence). Unmatched junction bases numbered 15, after V lost 0 bases and J lost 5 bases.

This clonotype was found once. The chain combines TRBV5-1 with TRBJ1-4, with D possibly matching TRBD1 (5 bases). Germline CDR1 and CDR2: SGHRS and YFSETQ. V was shortened by 4 bases and J by 0 bases, with 19 bases between the two germline ends. This CDR3 region has 18 residues. As DNA, the CDR3 is TGCGCCAGCAGCCCGGGTGGGGCAGGCCGGTCAACTAATGAAAAACTGTTTTTT. This encodes CASSPGGAGRSTNEKLFF. The entire variable domain, with the rest obtained from reference TRBV5-1 and TRBJ1-4, is as follows: KAGVTQTPRYLIKTRGQQVTLSCSPISGHRSVSWYQQTPGQGLQFLFEYFSETQRNKGNFPGRFSGRQFSNSRSEMNVSTLELGDSALYLCASSPGGAGRSTNEKLFFGSGTQLSVL.

The chain employs TRBV29-1 and TRBJ1-1; D ambiguous. V dropped 1 base and J dropped 10 bases, with 10 bases sitting between them. Germline assignment: CDR1 SQVTM and CDR2 ANQGSEA. CDR3 length: 11 residues. The CDR3 DNA reads TGCAGCGTTGAAGGCGGGGTCCGAGCTTTCTTT. It yields the protein CSVEGGVRAFF.

Here the CDR3 reads CSARSFGNEQFF. The CDR3 nucleotides read TGCAGTGCTAGGAGCTTCGGTAATGAGCAGTTCTTC. This chain links TRBV20-1 with TRBJ2-1; the D is unclear. The germline CDR1 and CDR2 sequences are DFQATT and SNEGSKA (reference sequence). CDR3 length: 12 residues. The ends were cut back, 3 bases at V and 7 bases at J, with 10 bases in the middle.

Regarding this clonotype: A read error may produce the germline difference seen at one junction end. The gene calls are TRBV6-5 and TRBJ2-1, with unresolved D. This CDR3 is built from 14 residues. Germline CDR1 MNHEY, CDR2 SVGAGI. CDR3 loop: CASSRQASYNEQFF. DNA of the CDR3: TGCGCCAGCAGCAGGCAGGCTTCCTACAATGAGCAGTTCTTC.

The chain carries TRBV9 and TRBJ2-5; 7 bases are a match to TRBD2. Germline V gene lookup returns CDR1 SGDLS and CDR2 YYNGEE. CDR3 length: 14 amino acids. V lost 4 bases, J lost 11 bases, and 14 bases stayed unmatched. The CDR3 protein is CASSPSPGGYEQYF. In DNA form, the CDR3 reads TGTGCCAGCAGCCCTTCCCCGGGGGGTTATGAGCAGTACTTC.

Only a few counts were recorded for this clonotype. V is TRBV7-9 and J is TRBJ2-3, with 7 bases identical to TRBD1. Unmatched junction bases numbered 4, after V lost 0 bases and J lost 4 bases. The V gene's germline CDR1 is SEHNR and CDR2 FQNEAQ (reference sequence). This CDR3 spans 15 amino acids. CDR3 loop: CASSLAQGVPDTQYF. CDR3 DNA sequence: TGTGCCAGCAGCTTAGCCCAGGGGGTCCCAGATACGCAGTATTTT.

With respect to this clonotype: It is likely a read error, because the conserved phenylalanine at the end of the CDR3 is missing. The chain has TRBV7-6 and TRBJ2-3; TRBD2 might be the D (6 bases). Deletions cut 6 bases from V and 8 bases from J, with 18 bases between. This CDR3 contains 14 residues. CDR1 is SGHVS and CDR2 is FNYEAQ in the germline V gene. The CDR3 loop reads CASRLLAGFGTQYC. The DNA for the CDR3 is TGTGCCAGCAGATTATTGGCGGGGTTTGGTACGCAGTATTGT.

The chain employs TRBV20-1 and TRBJ2-5; maybe TRBD1 (5 bases). The V end lost 7 bases, the J end lost 3 bases, and 15 bases lay between the germline ends. The CDR3 runs to 13 residues. Germline V gene sequence: CDR1 DFQATT, CDR2 SNEGSKA (reference sequence). The CDR3 nucleotides read TGCAGTGGAGTAGGGCAGGGCAAAGAGACCCAGTACTTC. It codes for CSGVGQGKETQYF.

The chain links TRBV6-2 or TRBV6-3 to TRBJ1-1, with TRBD1 matching 8 bases. CDR3 length: 11 residues. CDR1 MNHEY and CDR2 SVGEGT come from the germline V gene. Trimming took 7 bases from V and 7 from J; bases not matched to a gene: 2. The CDR3 loop reads CASTDRGEAFF. Written as DNA, the CDR3 is TGTGCCAGCACCGACAGGGGTGAAGCTTTCTTT.

The rearrangement uses TRBV5-1 and TRBJ2-5; 8 nucleotides match TRBD1. Germline V lookup: CDR1 SGHRS, CDR2 YFSETQ. The CDR3 sequence is 15 residues long. V was pared by 4 bases and J by 1 base, with 6 bases of the junction left unmatched. The CDR3 nucleotides are TGCGCCAGCAGCCCAGGGGGCCTTAGCCAAGAGACCCAGTACTTC. Translating gives CASSPGGLSQETQYF.

The CDR3 spells CASSLKSSSTEAFF. In nucleotides, the CDR3 is TGTGCCAGCAGCTTAAAATCGAGCTCCACTGAAGCTTTCTTT. V gene TRBV11-2 combines with J gene TRBJ1-1; D gene uncertain. CDR1 is SGHAT and CDR2 is FQNNGV in the germline V gene. The CDR3 consists of 14 residues. The V end lost 2 bases, the J end lost 4 bases, and 11 bases lay between the germline ends.

The chain combines TRBV29-1 with TRBJ2-1; tentatively, D is TRBD1 (6 bases). Trimming removed 5 bases at V and 0 bases at J, with 11 bases between. This CDR3 is built from 14 residues. Germline V gene sequence: CDR1 SQVTM, CDR2 ANQGSEA. The CDR3 coding sequence is TGCAGCGTTCTGGGGGCTATCTCCTACAATGAGCAGTTCTTC. Protein: CSVLGAISYNEQFF.